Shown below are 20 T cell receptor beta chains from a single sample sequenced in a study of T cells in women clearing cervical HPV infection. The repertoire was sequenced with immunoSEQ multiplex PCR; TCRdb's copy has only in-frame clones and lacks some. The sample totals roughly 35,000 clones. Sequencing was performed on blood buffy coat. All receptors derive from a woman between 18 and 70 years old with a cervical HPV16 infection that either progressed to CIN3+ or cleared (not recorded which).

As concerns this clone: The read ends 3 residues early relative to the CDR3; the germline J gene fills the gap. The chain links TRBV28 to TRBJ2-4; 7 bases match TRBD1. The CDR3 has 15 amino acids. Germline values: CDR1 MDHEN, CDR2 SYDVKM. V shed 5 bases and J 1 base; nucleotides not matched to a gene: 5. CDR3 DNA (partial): TGTGCCAGCAGTCCACCACAGGGGGCCAAAAACATT. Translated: CASSPPQGAKNI. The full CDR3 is CASSPPQGAKNIQYF.

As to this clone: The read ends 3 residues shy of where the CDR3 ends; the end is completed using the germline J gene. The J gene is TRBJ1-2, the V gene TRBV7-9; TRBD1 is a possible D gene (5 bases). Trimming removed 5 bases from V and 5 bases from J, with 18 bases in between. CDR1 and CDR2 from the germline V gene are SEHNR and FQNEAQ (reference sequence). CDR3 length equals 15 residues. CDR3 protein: CASSQGTGAPYGYTF. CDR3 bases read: TGTGCCAGCAGCCAGGGTACTGGAGCTCCGTATGGC.

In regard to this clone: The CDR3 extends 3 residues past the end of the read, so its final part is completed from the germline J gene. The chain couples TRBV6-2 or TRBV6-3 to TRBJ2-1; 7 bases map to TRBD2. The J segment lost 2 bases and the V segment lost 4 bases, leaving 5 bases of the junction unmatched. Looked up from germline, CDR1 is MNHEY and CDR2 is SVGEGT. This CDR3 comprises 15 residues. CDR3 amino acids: CASSLRESPYNEQFF. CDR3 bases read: TGTGCCAGCAGTTTGCGGGAGAGCCCCTACAATGAG.

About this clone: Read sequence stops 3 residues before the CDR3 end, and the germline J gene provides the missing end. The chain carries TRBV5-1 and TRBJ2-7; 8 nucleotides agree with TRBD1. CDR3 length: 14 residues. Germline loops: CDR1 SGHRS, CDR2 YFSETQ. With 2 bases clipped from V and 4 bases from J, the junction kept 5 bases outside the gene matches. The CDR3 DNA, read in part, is TGCGCCAGCAGCTTTGGGACAGGACTATACGAG. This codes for CASSFGTGLYE. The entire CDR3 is CASSFGTGLYEQYF.

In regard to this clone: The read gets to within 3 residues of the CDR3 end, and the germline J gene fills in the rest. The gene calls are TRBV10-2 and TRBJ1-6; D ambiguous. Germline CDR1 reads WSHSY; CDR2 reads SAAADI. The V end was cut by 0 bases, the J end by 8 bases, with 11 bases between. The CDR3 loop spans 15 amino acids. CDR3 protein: CASSESGLGDSPLHF. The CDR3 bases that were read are TGCGCCAGCAGTGAGTCGGGCCTCGGGGATTCACCC.

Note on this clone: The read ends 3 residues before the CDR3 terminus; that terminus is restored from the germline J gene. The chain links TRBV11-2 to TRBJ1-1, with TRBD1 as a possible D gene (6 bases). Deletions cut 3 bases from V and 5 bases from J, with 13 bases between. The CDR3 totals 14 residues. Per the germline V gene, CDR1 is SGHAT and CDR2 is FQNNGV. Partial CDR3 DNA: TGTGCCAGCAGCTTTATGGGGGGGCGGACTGAA. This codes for CASSFMGGRTE. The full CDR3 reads CASSFMGGRTEAFF.

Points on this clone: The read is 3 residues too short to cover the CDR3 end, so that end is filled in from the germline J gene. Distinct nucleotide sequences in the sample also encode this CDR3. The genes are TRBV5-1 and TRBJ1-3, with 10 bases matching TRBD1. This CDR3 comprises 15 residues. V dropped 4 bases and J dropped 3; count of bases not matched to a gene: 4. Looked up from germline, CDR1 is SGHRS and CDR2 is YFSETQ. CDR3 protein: CASSLRTGGGNTIYF. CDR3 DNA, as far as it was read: TGCGCCAGCAGCCTCAGGACAGGGGGTGGAAACACC.

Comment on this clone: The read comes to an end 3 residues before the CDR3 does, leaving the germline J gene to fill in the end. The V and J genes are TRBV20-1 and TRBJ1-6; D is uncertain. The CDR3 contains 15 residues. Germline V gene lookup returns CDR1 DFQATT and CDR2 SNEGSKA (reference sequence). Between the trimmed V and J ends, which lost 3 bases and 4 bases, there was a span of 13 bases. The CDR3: CSASRAGQYNSPLHF. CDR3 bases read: TGCAGTGCTAGCCGGGCGGGCCAGTATAATTCACCC.

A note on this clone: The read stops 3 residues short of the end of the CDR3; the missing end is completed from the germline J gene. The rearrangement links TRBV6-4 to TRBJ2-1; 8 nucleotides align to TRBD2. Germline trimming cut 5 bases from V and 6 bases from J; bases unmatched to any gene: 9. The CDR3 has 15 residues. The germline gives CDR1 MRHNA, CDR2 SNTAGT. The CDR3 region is CASSLGAGVGNEQFF. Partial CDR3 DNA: TGTGCCAGCAGTTTGGGAGCGGGAGTAGGCAATGAG.

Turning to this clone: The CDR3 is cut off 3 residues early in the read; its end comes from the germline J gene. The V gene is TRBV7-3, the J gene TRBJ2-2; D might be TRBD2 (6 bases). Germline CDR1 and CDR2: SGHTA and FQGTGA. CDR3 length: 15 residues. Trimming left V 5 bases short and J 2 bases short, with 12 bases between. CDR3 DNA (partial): TGTGCCAGCAGCCCCGGGACTTTAAACACCGGGGAG. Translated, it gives CASSPGTLNTGE. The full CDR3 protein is CASSPGTLNTGELFF. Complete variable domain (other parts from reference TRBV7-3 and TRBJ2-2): GAGVSQTPSNKVTEKGKYVELRCDPISGHTALYWYRQSLGQGPEFLIYFQGTGAADDSGLPNDRFFAVRPEGSVSTLKIQRTERGDSAVYLCASSPGTLNTGELFFGEGSRLTVL.

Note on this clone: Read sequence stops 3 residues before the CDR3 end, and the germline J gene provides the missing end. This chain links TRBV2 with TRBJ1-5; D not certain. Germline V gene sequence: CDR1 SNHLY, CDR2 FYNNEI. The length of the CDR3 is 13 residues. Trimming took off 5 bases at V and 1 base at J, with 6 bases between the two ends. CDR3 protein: CASSLQSNQPQHF. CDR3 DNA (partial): TGTGCCAGCAGTCTACAGAGCAATCAGCCC.

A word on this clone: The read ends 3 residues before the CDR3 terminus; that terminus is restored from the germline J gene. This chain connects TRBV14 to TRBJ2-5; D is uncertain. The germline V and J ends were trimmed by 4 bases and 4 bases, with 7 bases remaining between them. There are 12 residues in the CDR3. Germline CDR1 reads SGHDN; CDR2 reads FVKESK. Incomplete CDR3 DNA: TGTGCCAGCAGCCCCCCCGGAGAGACC. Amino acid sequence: CASSPPGET. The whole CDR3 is CASSPPGETQYF. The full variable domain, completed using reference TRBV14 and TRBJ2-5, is EAGVTQFPSHSVIEKGQTVTLRCDPISGHDNLYWYRRVMGKEIKFLLHFVKESKQDESGMPNNRFLAERTGGTYSTLKVQPAELEDSGVYFCASSPPGETQYFGPGTRLLVL.

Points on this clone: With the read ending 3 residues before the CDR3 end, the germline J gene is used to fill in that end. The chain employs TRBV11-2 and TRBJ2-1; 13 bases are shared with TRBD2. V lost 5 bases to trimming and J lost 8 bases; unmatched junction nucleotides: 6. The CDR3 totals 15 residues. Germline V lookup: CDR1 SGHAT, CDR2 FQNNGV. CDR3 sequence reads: CASSPGLAGSHEQFF. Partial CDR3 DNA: TGTGCCAGCAGCCCGGGACTAGCGGGGTCCCATGAG.

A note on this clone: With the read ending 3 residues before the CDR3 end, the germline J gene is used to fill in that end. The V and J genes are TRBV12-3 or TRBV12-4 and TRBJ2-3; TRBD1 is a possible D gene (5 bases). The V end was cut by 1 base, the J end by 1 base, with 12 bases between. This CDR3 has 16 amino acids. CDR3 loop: CASSLDPTRGTDTQYF. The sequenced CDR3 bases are TGTGCCAGCAGTTTAGATCCTACCAGGGGCACAGATACG.

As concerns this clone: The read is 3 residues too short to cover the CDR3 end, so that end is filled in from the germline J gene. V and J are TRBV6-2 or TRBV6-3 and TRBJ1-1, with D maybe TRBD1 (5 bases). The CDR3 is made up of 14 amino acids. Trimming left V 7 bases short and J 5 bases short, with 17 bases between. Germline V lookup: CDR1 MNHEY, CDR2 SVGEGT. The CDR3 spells CASILQRGWTEAFF. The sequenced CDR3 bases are TGTGCCAGCATCCTCCAAAGGGGATGGACTGAA.

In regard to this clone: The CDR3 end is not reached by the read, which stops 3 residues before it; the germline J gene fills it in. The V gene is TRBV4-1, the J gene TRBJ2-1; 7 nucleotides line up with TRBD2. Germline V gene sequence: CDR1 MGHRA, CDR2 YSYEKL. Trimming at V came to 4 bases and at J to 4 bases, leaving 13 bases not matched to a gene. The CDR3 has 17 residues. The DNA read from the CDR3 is TGCGCCAGCAGCCGGTCCGGACTAGTCTTAACTTACAATGAG. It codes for CASSRSGLVLTYNE. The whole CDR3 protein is CASSRSGLVLTYNEQFF.

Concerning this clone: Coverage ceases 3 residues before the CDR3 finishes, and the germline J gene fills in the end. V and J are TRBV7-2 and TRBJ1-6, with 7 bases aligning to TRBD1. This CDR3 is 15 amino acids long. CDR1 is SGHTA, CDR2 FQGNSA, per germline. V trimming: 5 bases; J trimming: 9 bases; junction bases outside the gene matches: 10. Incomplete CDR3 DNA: TGTGCCAGCAGCACCGACAGGGTTTGGAGTTCACCC. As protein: CASSTDRVWSSP. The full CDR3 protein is CASSTDRVWSSPLHF.

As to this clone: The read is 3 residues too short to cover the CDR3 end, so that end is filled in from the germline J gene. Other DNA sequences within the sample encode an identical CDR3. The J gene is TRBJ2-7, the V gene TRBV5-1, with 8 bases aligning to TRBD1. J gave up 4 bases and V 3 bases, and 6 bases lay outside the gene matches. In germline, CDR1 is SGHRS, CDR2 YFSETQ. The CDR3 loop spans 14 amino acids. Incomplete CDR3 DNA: TGCGCCAGCAGCTCCAGGCAGGGGGCATACGAG. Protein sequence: CASSSRQGAYE. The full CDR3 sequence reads CASSSRQGAYEQYF.

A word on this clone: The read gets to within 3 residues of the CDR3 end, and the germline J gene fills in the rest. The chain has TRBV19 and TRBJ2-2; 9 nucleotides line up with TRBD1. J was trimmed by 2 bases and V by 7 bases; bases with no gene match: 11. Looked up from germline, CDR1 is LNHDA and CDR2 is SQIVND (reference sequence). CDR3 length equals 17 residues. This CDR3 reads CASTGTGLPSNTGELFF. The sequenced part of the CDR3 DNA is TGTGCCAGTACCGGGACAGGGCTACCCTCTAACACCGGGGAG. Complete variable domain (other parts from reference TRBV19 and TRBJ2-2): DGGITQSPKYLFRKEGQNVTLSCEQNLNHDAMYWYRQDPGQGLRLIYYSQIVNDFQKGDIAEGYSVSREKKESFPLTVTSAQKNPTAFYLCASTGTGLPSNTGELFFGEGSRLTVL.

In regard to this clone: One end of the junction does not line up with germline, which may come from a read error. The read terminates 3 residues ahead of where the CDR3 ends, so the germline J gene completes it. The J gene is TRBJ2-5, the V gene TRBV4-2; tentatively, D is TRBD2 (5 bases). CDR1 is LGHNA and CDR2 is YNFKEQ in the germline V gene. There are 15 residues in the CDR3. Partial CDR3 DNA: TGCGCCAGCAGCCAAGAGGGCGCGAGATCAGAGACC. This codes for CASSQEGARSET. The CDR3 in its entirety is CASSQEGARSETQYF.